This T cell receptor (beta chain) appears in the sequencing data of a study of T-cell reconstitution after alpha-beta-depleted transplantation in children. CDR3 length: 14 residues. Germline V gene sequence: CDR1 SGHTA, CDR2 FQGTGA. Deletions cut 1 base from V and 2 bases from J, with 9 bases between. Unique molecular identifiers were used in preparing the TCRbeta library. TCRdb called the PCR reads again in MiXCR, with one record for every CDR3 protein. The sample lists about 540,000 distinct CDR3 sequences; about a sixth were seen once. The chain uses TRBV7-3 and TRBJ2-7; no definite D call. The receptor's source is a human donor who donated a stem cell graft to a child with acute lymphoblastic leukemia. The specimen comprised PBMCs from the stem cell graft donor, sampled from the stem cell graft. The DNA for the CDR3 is TGTGCCAGCAGCTTAATGGCGGATACCTACGAGCAGTACTTC. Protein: CASSLMADTYEQYF.